The source of this T cell receptor beta chain is a study of blood T cell repertoires in COVID-19. Sequencing used immunoSEQ multiplex PCR; TCRdb keeps in-frame clones, though not all of them. The sample has about 180,000 clones; roughly 84% are singletons. The CDR3 has 13 amino acids. CDR1 and CDR2 (germline): SQVTM, ANQGSEA. V was pared by 4 bases and J by 6 bases, with 14 bases between. Sequenced sample: peripheral blood. J is TRBJ2-3 and V is TRBV29-1; D perhaps matches TRBD2 (6 bases). The receptor comes from a person between 65 and 79 years old with COVID-19, enrolled during active disease. CDR3 sequence reads: CSVGSGPGDTQYF. In DNA form, the CDR3 reads TGCAGCGTTGGTAGCGGCCCGGGGGATACGCAGTATTTT.